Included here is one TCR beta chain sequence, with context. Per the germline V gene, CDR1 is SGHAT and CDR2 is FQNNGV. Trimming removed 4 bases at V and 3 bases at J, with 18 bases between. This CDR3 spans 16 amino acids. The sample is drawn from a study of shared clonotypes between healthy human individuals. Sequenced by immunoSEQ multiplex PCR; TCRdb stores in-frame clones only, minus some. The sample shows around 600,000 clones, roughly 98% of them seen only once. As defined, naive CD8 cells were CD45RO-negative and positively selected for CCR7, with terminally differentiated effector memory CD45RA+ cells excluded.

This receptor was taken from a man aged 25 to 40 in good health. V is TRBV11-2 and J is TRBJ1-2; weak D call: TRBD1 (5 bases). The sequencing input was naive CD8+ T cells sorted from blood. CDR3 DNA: TGTGCCAGCAGCTCAAACCAGGGATCTGCAGACTATGGCTACACCTTC. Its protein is CASSSNQGSADYGYTF.